These T cell receptor beta chains were read from a single sample in a study of cytomegalovirus exposure and HLA in healthy donors. The protocol was immunoSEQ multiplex PCR, while the TCRdb copy is restricted to in-frame clones and leaves out a portion. Of 150,000 to 180,000 clones detected, about 68% appear once; the ten largest clones hold approximately 2.1%. Sample: PBMCs. Receptors were obtained from a man younger than 40 in good health and CMV-seronegative. CDR3s include the opening cysteine and the closing phenylalanine or tryptophan. The D gene is left open where the match is weak. The listing skips clone size in some rows; elsewhere it reads once, few, many or a size class.

V	size	J	D	CDR3	DNA
TRBV11-2	-	TRBJ1-2	-	CASSFAGSTGYTF	TGTGCCAGCAGCTTTGCAGGGTCGACTGGCTACACCTTC
TRBV6-5	-	TRBJ2-1	TRBD2	CASKRGASSYNEQFF	TGTGCCAGCAAGCGGGGGGCAAGCTCCTACAATGAGCAGTTCTTC
TRBV9	-	TRBJ2-2	-	CASEANTGELFF	TGTGCCAGCGAAGCAAACACCGGGGAGCTGTTTTTT
TRBV13	-	TRBJ2-7	-	CASSWAGKTYEQYF	TGTGCCAGCAGCTGGGCCGGGAAAACCTACGAGCAGTACTTC
TRBV13	once	TRBJ1-2	TRBD1	CASSSRTGLNGYTF	TGTGCCAGCAGTTCACGGACAGGGTTGAATGGCTACACCTTC
TRBV30	-	TRBJ2-3	TRBD2	CAWSLASGGHPSTDTQYF	TGTGCCTGGAGTCTCGCTAGCGGGGGGCACCCTAGCACAGATACGCAGTATTTT
TRBV28	once	TRBJ1-2	-	CASSSGQRQFGYTF	TGTGCCAGCAGTTCCGGACAGCGCCAGTTTGGCTACACCTTC
TRBV25-1	-	TRBJ2-3	TRBD2	CASSPSGTSTDTQYF	TGTGCCAGCAGTCCTAGCGGGACCTCCACAGATACGCAGTATTTT
TRBV5-1	-	TRBJ2-1	TRBD2	CASSLSSSGGYNEQFF	TGCGCCAGCAGCTTGTCCAGTTCGGGGGGGTACAATGAGCAGTTCTTC
TRBV19	-	TRBJ1-2	-	CASSPGAGSGNYGYTF	TGTGCCAGTAGTCCCGGCGCAGGGTCTGGTAACTATGGCTACACCTTC